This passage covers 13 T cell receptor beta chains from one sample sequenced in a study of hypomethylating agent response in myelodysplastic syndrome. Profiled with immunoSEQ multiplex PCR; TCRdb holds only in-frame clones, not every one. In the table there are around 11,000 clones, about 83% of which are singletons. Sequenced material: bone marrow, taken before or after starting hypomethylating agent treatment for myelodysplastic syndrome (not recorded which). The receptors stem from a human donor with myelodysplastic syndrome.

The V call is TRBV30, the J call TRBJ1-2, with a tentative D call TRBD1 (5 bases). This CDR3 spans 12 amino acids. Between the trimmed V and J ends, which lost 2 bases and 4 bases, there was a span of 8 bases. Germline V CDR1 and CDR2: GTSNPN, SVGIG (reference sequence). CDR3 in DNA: TGTGCCTGGAGTTGGCAGGGCTATGGCTACACCTTC. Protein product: CAWSWQGYGYTF. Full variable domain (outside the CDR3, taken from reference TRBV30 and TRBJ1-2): SQTIHQWPATLVQPVGSPLSLECTVEGTSNPNLYWYRQAAGRGLQLLFYSVGIGQISSEVPQNLSASRPQDRQFILSSKKLLLSDSGFYLCAWSWQGYGYTFGSGTRLTVV.

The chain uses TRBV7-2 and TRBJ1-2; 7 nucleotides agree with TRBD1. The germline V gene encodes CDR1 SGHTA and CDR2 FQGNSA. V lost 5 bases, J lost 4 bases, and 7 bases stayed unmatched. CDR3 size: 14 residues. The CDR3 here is CASSPSGTVYGYTF. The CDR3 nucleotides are TGTGCCAGCAGCCCTAGCGGGACAGTCTATGGCTACACCTTC.

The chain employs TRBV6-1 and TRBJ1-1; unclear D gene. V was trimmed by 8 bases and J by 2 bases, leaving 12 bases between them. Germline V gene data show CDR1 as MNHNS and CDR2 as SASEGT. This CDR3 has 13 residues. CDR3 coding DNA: TGTGCCAGCCGGGCAACAACTAACACTGAAGCTTTCTTT. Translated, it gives CASRATTNTEAFF.

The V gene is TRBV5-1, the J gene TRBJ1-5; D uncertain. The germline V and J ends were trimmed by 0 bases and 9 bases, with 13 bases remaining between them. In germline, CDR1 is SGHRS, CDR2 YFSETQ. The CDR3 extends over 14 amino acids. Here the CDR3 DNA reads TGCGCCAGCAGCTTGGTACCCGAATCGGGGCCCCAGCATTTT. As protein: CASSLVPESGPQHF.

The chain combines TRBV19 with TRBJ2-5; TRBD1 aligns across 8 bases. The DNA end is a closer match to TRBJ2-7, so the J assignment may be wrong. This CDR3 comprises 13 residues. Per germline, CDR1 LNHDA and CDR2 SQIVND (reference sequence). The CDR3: CASARDRTYEQYF. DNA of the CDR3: TGTGCCAGCGCCCGGGACAGGACCTACGAGCAGTACTTC.

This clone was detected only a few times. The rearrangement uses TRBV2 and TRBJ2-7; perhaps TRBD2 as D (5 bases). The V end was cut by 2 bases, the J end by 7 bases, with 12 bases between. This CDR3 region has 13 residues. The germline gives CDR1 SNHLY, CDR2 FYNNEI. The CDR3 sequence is CASSEPRSGEQYF. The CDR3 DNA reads TGTGCCAGCAGTGAACCTAGGTCGGGAGAGCAGTACTTC.

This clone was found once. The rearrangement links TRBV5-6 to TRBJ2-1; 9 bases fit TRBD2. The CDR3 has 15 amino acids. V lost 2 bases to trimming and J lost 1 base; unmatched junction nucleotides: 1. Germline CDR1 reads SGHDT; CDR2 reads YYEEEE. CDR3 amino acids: CASSFAGGSYNEQFF. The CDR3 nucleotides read TGTGCCAGCAGCTTCGCGGGAGGGTCCTACAATGAGCAGTTCTTC.

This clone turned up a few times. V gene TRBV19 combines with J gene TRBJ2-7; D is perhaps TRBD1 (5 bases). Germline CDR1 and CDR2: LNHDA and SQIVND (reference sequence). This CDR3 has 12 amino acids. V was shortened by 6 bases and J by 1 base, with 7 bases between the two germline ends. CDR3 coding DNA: TGTGCCAGTAGGGGGCTATCCTACGAGCAGTACTTC. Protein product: CASRGLSYEQYF.

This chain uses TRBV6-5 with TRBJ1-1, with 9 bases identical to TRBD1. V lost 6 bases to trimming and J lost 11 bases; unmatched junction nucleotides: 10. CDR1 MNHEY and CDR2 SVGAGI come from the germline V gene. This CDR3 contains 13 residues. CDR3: CASRPGQGARAFF. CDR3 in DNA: TGTGCCAGCAGACCGGGACAGGGAGCAAGGGCTTTCTTT.

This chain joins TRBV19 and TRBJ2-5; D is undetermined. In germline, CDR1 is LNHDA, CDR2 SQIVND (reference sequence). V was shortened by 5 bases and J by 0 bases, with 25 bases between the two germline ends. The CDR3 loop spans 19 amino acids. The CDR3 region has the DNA TGTGCCAGTAGTCGCCTCTGGGCCGGTCCAACTTCGTACCAAGAGACCCAGTACTTC. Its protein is CASSRLWAGPTSYQETQYF.

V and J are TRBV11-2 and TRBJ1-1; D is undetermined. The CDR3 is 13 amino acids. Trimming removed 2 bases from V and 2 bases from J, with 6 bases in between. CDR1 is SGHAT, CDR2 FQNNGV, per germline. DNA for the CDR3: TGTGCCAGCAGCTTAAAGGGTAACACTGAAGCTTTCTTT. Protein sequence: CASSLKGNTEAFF.

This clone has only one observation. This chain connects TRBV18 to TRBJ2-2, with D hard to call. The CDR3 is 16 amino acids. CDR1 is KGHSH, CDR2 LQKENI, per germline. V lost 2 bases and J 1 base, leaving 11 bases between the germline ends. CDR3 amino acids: CASSPWSRRNTGELFF. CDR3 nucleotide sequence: TGTGCCAGCTCACCATGGTCCAGGAGGAACACCGGGGAGCTGTTTTTT. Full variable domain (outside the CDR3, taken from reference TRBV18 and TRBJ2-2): NAGVMQNPRHLVRRRGQEARLRCSPMKGHSHVYWYRQLPEEGLKFMVYLQKENIIDESGMPKERFSAEFPKEGPSILRIQQVVRGDSAAYFCASSPWSRRNTGELFFGEGSRLTVL.

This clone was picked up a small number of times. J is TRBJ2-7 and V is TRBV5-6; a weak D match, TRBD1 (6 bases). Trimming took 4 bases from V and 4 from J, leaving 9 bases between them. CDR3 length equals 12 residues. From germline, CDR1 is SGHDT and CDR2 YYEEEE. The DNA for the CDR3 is TGTGCCAGCAGCCTCAGGGGATACGAGCAGTACTTC. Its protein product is CASSLRGYEQYF.